One and the same sample provided the 9 T cell receptor beta chains below, sequenced in a study of blood T cell repertoires in COVID-19. Libraries were prepared by immunoSEQ multiplex PCR; TCRdb keeps only in-frame clonotypes and omits some of them. Among hundreds of thousands of clones listed, about 85% were seen once. Sequenced input: PBMCs or T cells enriched from blood (not recorded which). Receptors originate from a woman under 30 with acute COVID-19.

This clone was counted a single time. This chain joins TRBV6-5 and TRBJ2-5, with TRBD1 matching 7 bases. The ends lost 4 bases at V and 3 bases at J; junction bases unmatched: 5. CDR3 size: 14 residues. Germline-derived CDR1 and CDR2 are MNHEY and SVGAGI. The CDR3 region has the DNA TGTGCCAGCAGTTCCCTAGACAGGGAAGAGACCCAGTACTTC. Translated, it gives CASSSLDREETQYF.

There are a few counts of this clone. This chain links TRBV10-2 with TRBJ1-1; TRBD1 matches at 7 bases. Germline-derived CDR1 and CDR2 are WSHSY and SAAADI. J lost 0 bases, V lost 9 bases, and 4 bases had no gene match. This CDR3 is 13 amino acids long. CDR3 coding DNA: TGCGCCAGTCGGGACAGCATGAACACTGAAGCTTTCTTT. The encoded protein is CASRDSMNTEAFF.

V usage is TRBV28 and J usage is TRBJ1-6; D is possibly TRBD1 (6 bases). The CDR3 loop spans 15 amino acids. The germline gives CDR1 MDHEN, CDR2 SYDVKM. The germline V and J ends were trimmed by 6 bases and 7 bases, with 16 bases remaining between them. DNA of the CDR3: TGTGCCAGCAGGGTACAGGGCCTGACGAATTCACCCCTCCACTTT. As protein: CASRVQGLTNSPLHF.

The V call is TRBV10-1, the J call TRBJ2-1; possibly TRBD2 for D (5 bases). CDR3 size: 14 residues. Germline values: CDR1 WNHNN, CDR2 SYGVQD (reference sequence). The germline V and J ends were trimmed by 4 bases and 0 bases, with 7 bases remaining between them. This CDR3 reads CASSGGYSYNEQFF. The DNA of the CDR3 is TGCGCCAGCAGTGGAGGGTACTCCTACAATGAGCAGTTCTTC.

This clone was detected only once. This chain links TRBV27 with TRBJ2-3; TRBD2 agrees at 9 bases. CDR3 length: 16 amino acids. V shed 6 bases, J shed 2 bases, and the junction held 9 bases outside the gene matches. Per the germline V gene, CDR1 is MNHEY and CDR2 is SMNVEV (reference sequence). The CDR3 loop reads CASRYTGTSFTDTQYF. The CDR3 region has the DNA TGTGCCAGCAGATATACCGGGACTAGCTTCACAGATACGCAGTATTTT.

This clone was found a few times. The chain combines TRBV19 with TRBJ1-2; 9 bases map to TRBD1. CDR1 is LNHDA and CDR2 is SQIVND in the germline V gene (reference sequence). The CDR3 runs 17 residues. V gave up 2 bases and J gave up 8 bases; unmatched junction bases: 15. The chain's CDR3 is CASSIPFPGTGMNGYTF. CDR3 sequence (DNA): TGTGCCAGTAGTATACCGTTTCCCGGGACAGGGATGAACGGCTACACCTTC.

The chain links TRBV5-1 to TRBJ2-1; 15 bases map to TRBD2. With V trimmed by 6 bases and J by 1 base, 5 bases remained unmatched. The CDR3 has 17 amino acids. CDR1 SGHRS and CDR2 YFSETQ come from the germline V gene. CDR3 DNA sequence: TGCGCCAGCACCTCTGGGACTAGCGGGGGGTCCTACAATGAGCAGTTCTTC. Translated, it gives CASTSGTSGGSYNEQFF.

This chain joins TRBV3-1 (or the pseudogene TRBV3-2) and TRBJ2-1, with D possibly matching TRBD2 (6 bases). Trimming removed 5 bases at V and 3 bases at J, with 11 bases between. Looked up from germline, CDR1 is LGHDT and CDR2 is YNNKEL (reference sequence). The length of the CDR3 is 14 residues. CDR3 DNA sequence: TGTGCCAGCAGCTCCGGGGGATACTACAATGAGCAGTTCTTC. This sequence encodes CASSSGGYYNEQFF.

On this clone itself: The junction shows a germline mismatch at one end, possibly a read error. V usage is TRBV7-8 and J usage is TRBJ2-2, with 7 nucleotides matching TRBD2. CDR3 length: 16 amino acids. Germline-derived CDR1 and CDR2 are SGHVS and FQNEAQ. CDR3 nucleotide sequence: TGTGCCAGCAGCCTAGCCCCTAGCGGAACTTCCGGGGAGCTGTTTTTT. This encodes CASSLAPSGTSGELFF.